These T cell receptor beta chains were read from a single sample in a study of T-cell memory formation after mild COVID-19. Each CDR3 protein gets one entry after TCRdb re-called the 5' RACE reads with MiXCR. The sample records around 160,000 distinct CDR3 sequences, 11% being singletons. The source material was PBMCs or a T cell subset sorted from them (not recorded which). The receptor set was obtained from a man aged 18 to 35 who had mild COVID-19 (a few samples of this study predate the infection). Cell type and time point are not known. CDR3s include the opening cysteine and the closing phenylalanine or tryptophan. Fields, in order: D gene, V gene, clone size, J gene, CDR3 DNA, CDR3 protein. The D gene is left open where the match is weak. Part of the rows lack a size; the others show once, few, many or a class for expanded clones.

>TRBD2|TRBV5-1|many|TRBJ2-2
TGCGCCAGCAGCCCCCTAGCGGGGGGGAACACCGGGGAGCTGTTTTTT
CASSPLAGGNTGELFF
>TRBD2|TRBV15|few|TRBJ2-1
TGTGCCACCAGCAGACTAGCGGGCGCTCAGTCAGGGGATGAGCAGTTCTTC
CATSRLAGAQSGDEQFF
>-|TRBV18|few|TRBJ1-6
TGTGCCAGCTCACCAAACCAGGACTATTCACCCCTCCACTTT
CASSPNQDYSPLHF
>-|TRBV7-7|-|TRBJ2-5
TGTGCTAGCAGCCGACGGCGACAAGAGACCCAGTACTTC
CASSRRRQETQYF
>-|TRBV16|few|TRBJ1-1
TGTGCCAGCAGCCGAATACAGGGAGAAACTTTCTTT
CASSRIQGETFF
>TRBD1|TRBV19|-|TRBJ1-4
TGTGCCAGTAGCTCCCCGGGGGCTGAAGGGGGCCGAGAAAAACTGTTTTTT
CASSSPGAEGGREKLFF
>-|TRBV6-1|few|TRBJ1-6
TGTGCCAGCAGTGAAGTGGGTGGGCCCGGATCACCCCTCCACTTT
CASSEVGGPGSPLHF
>TRBD2|TRBV24-1|-|TRBJ2-3
TGTGCCACCAGTGAGCGGGGGGGCGTCACAGATACGCAGTATTTT
CATSERGGVTDTQYF
>-|TRBV4-3|many|TRBJ2-1
TGCGCCAGCAGCCAAGATCCGAGGGGGACGAGCTCCTACAATGAGCAGTTCTTC
CASSQDPRGTSSYNEQFF
>-|TRBV9|few|TRBJ2-3
TGTGCCAGCAGCGTCCGTTCTAGCGGACTTCAGGGGGGGGATACGCAGTATTTT
CASSVRSSGLQGGDTQYF
>-|TRBV2|-|TRBJ1-1
TGTGCCAGCAGTGAAGAGGGTCTCACTGAAGCTTTCTTT
CASSEEGLTEAFF
>-|TRBV18|few|TRBJ2-2
TGTGCCAGCTCACCGCGCTCCGGGACTTCCTATGACACCGGGGAGCTGTTTTTT
CASSPRSGTSYDTGELFF
>-|TRBV7-7|few|TRBJ2-5
TGTGCTAGCAGCTTACACGGACAGAAAGAGACCCAGTACTTC
CASSLHGQKETQYF
>TRBD2|TRBV28|few|TRBJ2-1
TGTGCCAGCAAGTTACCCCTAGCGGGGGGTTACAATGAGCAGTTCTTC
CASKLPLAGGYNEQFF
>-|TRBV4-2|-|TRBJ2-6
TGTGCCAGTAATTCAGGTTCCTCTGGGGCCAACGTCCTGACTTTC
CASNSGSSGANVLTF
>TRBD1|TRBV7-6|-|TRBJ1-5
TGTGCCAGCAGCTTAGACCTGGACAGGGCGAGGGATCAGCCCCAGCATTTT
CASSLDLDRARDQPQHF
>TRBD2|TRBV20-1|-|TRBJ2-2
TGCAGTGCTAAGGGACTAGCAGGCGGCACCGGGGAGCTGTTTTTT
CSAKGLAGGTGELFF
>-|TRBV15|few|TRBJ1-2
TGTGCCACCAGCAGAGATCGGGAAGGGGACTATTATGGCTACACCTTC
CATSRDREGDYYGYTF
>TRBD1|TRBV6-5|few|TRBJ2-1
TGTGCCAGCAGCTACACGACAGGGCCCTACAATGAGCAGTTCTTC
CASSYTTGPYNEQFF
>-|TRBV21-1|-|TRBJ2-1
-
CASSKGDYRCHNEQFF
>TRBD1|TRBV5-1|-|TRBJ1-2
TGCGCCAGCAGCTTGGAGGGGCAGGGGGCTGACGGCTACACCTTC
CASSLEGQGADGYTF
>TRBD1|TRBV2|-|TRBJ1-4
TGTGCCAGCAGGGGGACAGGGGGTAATGAAAAACTGTTTTTT
CASRGTGGNEKLFF
>TRBD1|TRBV10-3|-|TRBJ2-5
TGTGCCATCAGGGGGACAGGCGTCCAAGAGACCCAGTACTTC
CAIRGTGVQETQYF
>-|TRBV7-2|-|TRBJ1-1
TGTGCCAGCAGCTCCAGGTGCGACACTGAAGCTTTCTTT
CASSSRCDTEAFF
>-|TRBV7-9|few|TRBJ2-3
TGTGCCAGCAGCTTAGCGGGACCGGGGACGCAGTATTTT
CASSLAGPGTQYF